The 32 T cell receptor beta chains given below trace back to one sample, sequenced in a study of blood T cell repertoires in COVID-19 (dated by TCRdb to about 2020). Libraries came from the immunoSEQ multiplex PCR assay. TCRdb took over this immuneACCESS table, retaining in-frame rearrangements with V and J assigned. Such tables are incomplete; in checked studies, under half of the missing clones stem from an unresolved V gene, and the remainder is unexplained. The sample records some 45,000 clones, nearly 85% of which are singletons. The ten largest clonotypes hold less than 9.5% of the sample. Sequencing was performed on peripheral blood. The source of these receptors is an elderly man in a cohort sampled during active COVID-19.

The CDR3 sequence: CASSPTAGDTEAFF. The CDR3 nucleotides are TGTGCCAGCTCACCAACGGCAGGGGACACTGAAGCTTTCTTT. The chain combines TRBV18 with TRBJ1-1; D perhaps matches TRBD1 (6 bases). V was pared by 2 bases and J by 3 bases, with 10 bases between. Germline V lookup: CDR1 KGHSH, CDR2 LQKENI. The CDR3 is 14 amino acids.

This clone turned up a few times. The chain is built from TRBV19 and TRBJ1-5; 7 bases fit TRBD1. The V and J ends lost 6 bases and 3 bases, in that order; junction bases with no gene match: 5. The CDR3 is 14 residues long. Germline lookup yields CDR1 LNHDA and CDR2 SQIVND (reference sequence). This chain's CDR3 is CASSPGQTNQPQHF. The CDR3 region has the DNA TGTGCCAGTAGCCCGGGACAGACCAATCAGCCCCAGCATTTT.

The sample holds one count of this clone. This CDR3 is CASRELAGRTDTQYF. The CDR3 region has the DNA TGTGCCAGTAGAGAACTAGCGGGGCGCACAGATACGCAGTATTTT. The genes are TRBV19 and TRBJ2-3, with 10 bases that match TRBD2. Germline loops: CDR1 LNHDA, CDR2 SQIVND (reference sequence). The CDR3 is 15 residues long. V lost 6 bases and J lost 1; bases outside the gene matches: 4.

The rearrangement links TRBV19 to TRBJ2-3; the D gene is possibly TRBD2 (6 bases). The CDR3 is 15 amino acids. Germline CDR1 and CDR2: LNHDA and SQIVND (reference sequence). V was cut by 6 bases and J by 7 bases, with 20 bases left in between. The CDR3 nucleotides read TGTGCCAGTAGCCCCGGGAGAAAAGGGTCGCATACGCAGTATTTT. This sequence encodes CASSPGRKGSHTQYF.

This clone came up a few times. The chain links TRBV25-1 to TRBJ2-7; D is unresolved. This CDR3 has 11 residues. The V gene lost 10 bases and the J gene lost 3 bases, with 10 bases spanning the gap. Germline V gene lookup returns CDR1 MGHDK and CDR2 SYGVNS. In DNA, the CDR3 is TGTGCCACTAGTACTCGCTACGAGCAGTACTTC. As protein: CATSTRYEQYF.

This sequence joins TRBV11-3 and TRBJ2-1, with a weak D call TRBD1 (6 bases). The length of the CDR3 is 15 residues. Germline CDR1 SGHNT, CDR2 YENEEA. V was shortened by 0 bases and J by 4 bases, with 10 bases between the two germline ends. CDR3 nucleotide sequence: TGTGCCAGCAGCTTAGAACAGGGCAAATACAATGAGCAGTTCTTC. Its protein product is CASSLEQGKYNEQFF.

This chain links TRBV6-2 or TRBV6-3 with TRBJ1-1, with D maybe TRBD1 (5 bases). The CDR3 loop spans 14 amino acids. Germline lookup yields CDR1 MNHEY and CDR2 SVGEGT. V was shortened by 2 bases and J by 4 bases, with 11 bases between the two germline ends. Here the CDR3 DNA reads TGTGCCAGCAGTTACGGGGGGAGAGGCACTGAAGCTTTCTTT. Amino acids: CASSYGGRGTEAFF.

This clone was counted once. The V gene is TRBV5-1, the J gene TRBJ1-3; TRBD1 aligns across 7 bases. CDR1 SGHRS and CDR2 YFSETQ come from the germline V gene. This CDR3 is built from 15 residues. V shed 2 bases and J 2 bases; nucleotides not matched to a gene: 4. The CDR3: CASSLRQGTGNTIYF. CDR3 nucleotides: TGCGCCAGCAGCTTAAGACAGGGCACTGGAAACACCATATATTTT. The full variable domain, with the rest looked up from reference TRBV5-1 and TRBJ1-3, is KAGVTQTPRYLIKTRGQQVTLSCSPISGHRSVSWYQQTPGQGLQFLFEYFSETQRNKGNFPGRFSGRQFSNSRSEMNVSTLELGDSALYLCASSLRQGTGNTIYFGEGSWLTVV.

The CDR3 DNA reads TGTGCCAGCAGCTCAATGGGGCAGGGGAACACCGGGGAGCTGTTTTTT. It codes for CASSSMGQGNTGELFF. The gene calls are TRBV7-9 and TRBJ2-2; D is perhaps TRBD1 (5 bases). V shed 4 bases and J shed 1 base, with 13 bases lying between them. Germline CDR1 and CDR2: SEHNR and FQNEAQ (reference sequence). The CDR3 covers 16 residues.

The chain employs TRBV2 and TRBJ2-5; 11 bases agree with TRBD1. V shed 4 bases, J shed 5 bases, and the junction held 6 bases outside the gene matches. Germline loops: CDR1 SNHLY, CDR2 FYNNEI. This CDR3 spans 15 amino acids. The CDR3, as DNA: TGTGCCAGCAGTGGGAGGACAGGGGGCGGGGAGACCCAGTACTTC. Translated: CASSGRTGGGETQYF. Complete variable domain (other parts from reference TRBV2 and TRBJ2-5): EPEVTQTPSHQVTQMGQEVILRCVPISNHLYFYWYRQILGQKVEFLVSFYNNEISEKSEIFDDQFSVERPDGSNFTLKIRSTKLEDSAMYFCASSGRTGGGETQYFGPGTRLLVL.

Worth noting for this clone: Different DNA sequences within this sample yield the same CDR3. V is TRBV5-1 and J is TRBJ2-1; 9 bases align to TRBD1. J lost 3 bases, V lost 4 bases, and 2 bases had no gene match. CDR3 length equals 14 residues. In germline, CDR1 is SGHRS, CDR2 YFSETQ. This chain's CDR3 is CASSPGQGYNEQFF. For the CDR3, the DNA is TGCGCCAGCAGCCCGGGACAGGGCTACAATGAGCAGTTCTTC.

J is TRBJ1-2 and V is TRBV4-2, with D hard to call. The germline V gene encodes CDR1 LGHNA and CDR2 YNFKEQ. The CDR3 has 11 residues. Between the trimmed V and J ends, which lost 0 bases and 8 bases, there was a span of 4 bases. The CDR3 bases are TGTGCCAGCAGCCAAGAGGGCGGCTACACCTTC. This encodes CASSQEGGYTF.

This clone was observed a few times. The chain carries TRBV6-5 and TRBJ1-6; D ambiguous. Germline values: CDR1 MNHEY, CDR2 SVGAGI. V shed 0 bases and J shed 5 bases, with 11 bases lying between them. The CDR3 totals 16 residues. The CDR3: CASSYSGGGDNSPLHF. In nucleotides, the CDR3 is TGTGCCAGCAGTTACTCTGGAGGTGGAGATAATTCACCCCTCCACTTT.

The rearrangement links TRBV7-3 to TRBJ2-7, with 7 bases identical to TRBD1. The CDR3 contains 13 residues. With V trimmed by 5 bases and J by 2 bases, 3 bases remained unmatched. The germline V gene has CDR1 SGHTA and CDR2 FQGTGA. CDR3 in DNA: TGTGCCAGCAGCCCCCAGGGGGCCTACGAGCAGTACTTC. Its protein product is CASSPQGAYEQYF.

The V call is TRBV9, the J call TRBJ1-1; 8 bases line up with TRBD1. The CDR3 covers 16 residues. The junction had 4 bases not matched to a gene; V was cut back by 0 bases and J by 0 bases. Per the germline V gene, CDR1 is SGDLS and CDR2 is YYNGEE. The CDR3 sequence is CASSVGTGIMNTEAFF. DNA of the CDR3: TGTGCCAGCAGCGTAGGGACAGGGATTATGAACACTGAAGCTTTCTTT.

The CDR3 sequence: CASSQGLAGAAYEQYF. The CDR3 DNA sequence: TGTGCCAGCAGTCAGGGACTAGCGGGGGCCGCCTACGAGCAGTACTTC. J is TRBJ2-7 and V is TRBV2; 14 nucleotides agree with TRBD2. The trim removed 5 bases at V and 2 bases at J, leaving 5 bases unmatched. CDR1 and CDR2 (germline): SNHLY, FYNNEI. CDR3 size: 16 residues.

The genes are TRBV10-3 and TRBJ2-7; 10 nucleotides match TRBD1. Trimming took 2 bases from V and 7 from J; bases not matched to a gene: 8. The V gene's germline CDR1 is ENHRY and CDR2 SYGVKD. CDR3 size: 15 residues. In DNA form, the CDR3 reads TGTGCCATCAGTGAGGGGACAGGGGCGGTATTAGAGCAGTACTTC. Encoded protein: CAISEGTGAVLEQYF.

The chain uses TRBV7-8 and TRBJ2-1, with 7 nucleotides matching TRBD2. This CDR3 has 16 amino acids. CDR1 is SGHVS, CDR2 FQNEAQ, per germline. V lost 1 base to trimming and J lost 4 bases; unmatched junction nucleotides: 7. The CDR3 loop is CASSLVGGRKYNEQFF. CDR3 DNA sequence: TGTGCCAGCAGCTTAGTGGGCGGGAGAAAATACAATGAGCAGTTCTTC.

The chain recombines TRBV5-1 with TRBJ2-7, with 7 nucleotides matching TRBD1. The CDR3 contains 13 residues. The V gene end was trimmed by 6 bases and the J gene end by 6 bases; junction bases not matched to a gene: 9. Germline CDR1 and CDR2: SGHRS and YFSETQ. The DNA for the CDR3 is TGCGCCAGCACGTCCTCTAACAGGGGCGAGCAGTACTTC. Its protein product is CASTSSNRGEQYF.

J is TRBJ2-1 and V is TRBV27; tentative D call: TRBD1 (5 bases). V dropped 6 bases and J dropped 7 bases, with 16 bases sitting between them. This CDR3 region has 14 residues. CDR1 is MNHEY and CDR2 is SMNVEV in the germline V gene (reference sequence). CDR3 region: CASRPGFPGNEQFF. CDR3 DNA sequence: TGTGCCAGCAGGCCAGGGTTCCCCGGTAATGAGCAGTTCTTC.

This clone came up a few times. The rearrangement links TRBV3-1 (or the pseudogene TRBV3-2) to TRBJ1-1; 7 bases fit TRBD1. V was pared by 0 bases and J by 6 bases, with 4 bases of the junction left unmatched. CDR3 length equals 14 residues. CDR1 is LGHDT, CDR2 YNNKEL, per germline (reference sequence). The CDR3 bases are TGTGCCAGCAGCCAAGATGCCCAGGGGGCTGAAGCTTTCTTT. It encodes CASSQDAQGAEAFF.

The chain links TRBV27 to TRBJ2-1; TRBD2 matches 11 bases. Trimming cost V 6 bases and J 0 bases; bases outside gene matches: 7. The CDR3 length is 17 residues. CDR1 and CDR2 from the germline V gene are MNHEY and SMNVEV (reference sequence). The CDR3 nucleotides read TGTGCCAGCAGGCCGGTAGCGGGAGGGAGCTCCTACAATGAGCAGTTCTTC. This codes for CASRPVAGGSSYNEQFF.

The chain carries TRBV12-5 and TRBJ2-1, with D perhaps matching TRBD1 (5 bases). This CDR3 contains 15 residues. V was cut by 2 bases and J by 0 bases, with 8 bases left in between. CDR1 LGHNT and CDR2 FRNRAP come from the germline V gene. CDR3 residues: CASGLSGASYNEQFF. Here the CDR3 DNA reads TGTGCTAGTGGTTTGAGTGGGGCCTCCTACAATGAGCAGTTCTTC.

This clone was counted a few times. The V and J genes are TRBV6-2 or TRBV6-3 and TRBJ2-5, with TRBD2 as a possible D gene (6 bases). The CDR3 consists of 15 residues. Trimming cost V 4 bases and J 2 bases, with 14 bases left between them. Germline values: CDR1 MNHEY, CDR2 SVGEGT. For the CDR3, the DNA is TGTGCCAGCAGTTCAGGGCTAGCGAGTCAAGAGACCCAGTACTTC. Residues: CASSSGLASQETQYF.

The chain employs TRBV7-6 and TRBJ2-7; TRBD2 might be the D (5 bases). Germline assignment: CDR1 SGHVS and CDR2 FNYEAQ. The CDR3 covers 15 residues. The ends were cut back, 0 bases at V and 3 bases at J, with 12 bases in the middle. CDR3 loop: CASSLASSGLYEQYF. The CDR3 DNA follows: TGTGCCAGCAGCTTAGCTAGTAGTGGACTCTACGAGCAGTACTTC.

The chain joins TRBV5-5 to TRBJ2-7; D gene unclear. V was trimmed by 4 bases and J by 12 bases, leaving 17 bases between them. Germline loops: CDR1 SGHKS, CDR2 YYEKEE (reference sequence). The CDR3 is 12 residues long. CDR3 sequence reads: CASSTRGLDGYF. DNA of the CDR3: TGTGCCAGCAGCACTCGAGGATTAGACGGGTACTTC.

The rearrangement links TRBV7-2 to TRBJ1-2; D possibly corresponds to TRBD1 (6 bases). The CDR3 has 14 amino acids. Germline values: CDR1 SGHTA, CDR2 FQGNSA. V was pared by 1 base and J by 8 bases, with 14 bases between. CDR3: CASSLVQGLWGYTF. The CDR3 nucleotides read TGTGCCAGCAGCTTAGTCCAGGGGCTGTGGGGCTACACCTTC.

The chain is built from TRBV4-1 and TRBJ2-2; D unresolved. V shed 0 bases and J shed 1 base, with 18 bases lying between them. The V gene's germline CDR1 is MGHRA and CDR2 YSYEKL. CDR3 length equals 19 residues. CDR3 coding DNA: TGCGCCAGCAGCCAAGATGCTCCGGAACAGCCCGGGAACACCGGGGAGCTGTTTTTT. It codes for CASSQDAPEQPGNTGELFF.

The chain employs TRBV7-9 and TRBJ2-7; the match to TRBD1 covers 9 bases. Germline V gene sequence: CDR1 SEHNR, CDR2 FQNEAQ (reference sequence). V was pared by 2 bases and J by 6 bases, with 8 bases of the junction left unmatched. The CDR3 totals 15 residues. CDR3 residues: CASSLIGQGFSEQYF. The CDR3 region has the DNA TGTGCCAGCAGCTTAATCGGACAGGGGTTCTCCGAGCAGTACTTC. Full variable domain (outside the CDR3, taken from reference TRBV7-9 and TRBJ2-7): DTGVSQNPRHKITKRGQNVTFRCDPISEHNRLYWYRQTLGQGPEFLTYFQNEAQLEKSRLLSDRFSAERPKGSFSTLEIQRTEQGDSAMYLCASSLIGQGFSEQYFGPGTRLTVT.

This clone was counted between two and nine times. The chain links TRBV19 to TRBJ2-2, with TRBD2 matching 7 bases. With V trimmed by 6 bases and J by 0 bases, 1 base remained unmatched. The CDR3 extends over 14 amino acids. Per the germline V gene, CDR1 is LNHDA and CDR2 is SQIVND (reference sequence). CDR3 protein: CASSGTTNTGELFF. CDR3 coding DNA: TGTGCCAGTAGCGGGACTACGAACACCGGGGAGCTGTTTTTT.

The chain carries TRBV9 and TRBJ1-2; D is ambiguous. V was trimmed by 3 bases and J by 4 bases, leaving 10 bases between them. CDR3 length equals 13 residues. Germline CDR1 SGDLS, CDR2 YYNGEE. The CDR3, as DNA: TGTGCCAGCAGCGCCTCGGGGAGCTATGGCTACACCTTC. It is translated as CASSASGSYGYTF.

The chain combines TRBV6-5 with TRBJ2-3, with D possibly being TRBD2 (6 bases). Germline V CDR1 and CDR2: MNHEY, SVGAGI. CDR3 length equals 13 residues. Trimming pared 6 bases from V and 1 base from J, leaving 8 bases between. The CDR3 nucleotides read TGTGCCAGCAGGGCTAGCGGCACAGATACGCAGTATTTT. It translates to CASRASGTDTQYF.